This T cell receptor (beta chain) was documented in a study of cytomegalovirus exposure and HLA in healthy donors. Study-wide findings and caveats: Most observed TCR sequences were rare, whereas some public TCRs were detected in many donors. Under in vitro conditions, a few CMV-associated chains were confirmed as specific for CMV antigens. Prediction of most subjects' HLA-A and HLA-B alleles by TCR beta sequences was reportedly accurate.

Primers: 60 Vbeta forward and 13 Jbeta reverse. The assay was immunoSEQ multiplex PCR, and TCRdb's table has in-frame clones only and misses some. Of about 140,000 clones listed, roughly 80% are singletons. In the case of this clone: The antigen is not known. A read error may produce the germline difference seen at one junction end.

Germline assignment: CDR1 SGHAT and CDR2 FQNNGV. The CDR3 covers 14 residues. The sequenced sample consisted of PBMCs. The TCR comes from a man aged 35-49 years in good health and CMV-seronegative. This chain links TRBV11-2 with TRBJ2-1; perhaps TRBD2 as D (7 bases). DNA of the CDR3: TGTGCCAGCAGCTTAGTAGGGGGGGCCGCCACCCACATCTTC. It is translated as CASSLVGGAATHIF.